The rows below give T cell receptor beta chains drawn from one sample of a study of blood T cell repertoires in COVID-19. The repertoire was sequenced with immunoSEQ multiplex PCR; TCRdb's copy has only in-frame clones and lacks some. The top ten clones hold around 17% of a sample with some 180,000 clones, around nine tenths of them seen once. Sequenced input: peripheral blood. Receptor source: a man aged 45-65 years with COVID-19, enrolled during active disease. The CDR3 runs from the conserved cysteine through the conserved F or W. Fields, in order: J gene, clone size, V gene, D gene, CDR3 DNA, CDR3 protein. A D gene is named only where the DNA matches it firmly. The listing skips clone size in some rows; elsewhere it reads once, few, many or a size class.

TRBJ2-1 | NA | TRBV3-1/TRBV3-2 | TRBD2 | TGTGCCAGCAGCCAAGCCCTAGCGGGGGCTGAGCAGTTCTTC | CASSQALAGAEQFF
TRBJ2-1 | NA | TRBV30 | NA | TGTGCCTGGGCGCGATCTGGGGCCTGTATCTTC | CAWARSGACIF
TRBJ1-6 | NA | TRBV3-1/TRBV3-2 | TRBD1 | TGTGCCAGCAGCCCAGAAAACAGGGGAAGTTCACCCCTCCACTTT | CASSPENRGSSPLHF
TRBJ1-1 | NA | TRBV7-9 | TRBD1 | TGTGCCAGCAGCTTAAAACAGGGGGCGGACACTGAAGCTTTCTTT | CASSLKQGADTEAFF
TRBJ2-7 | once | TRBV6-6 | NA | TGTGCCAGCAGTCGAGCCCGGGACATCAACTACGAGCAGTACTTC | CASSRARDINYEQYF
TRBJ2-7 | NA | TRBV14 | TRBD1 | TGTGCCAGCAGGGCCAAGGGACAGGGGTTCCACGAGCAGTACTTC | CASRAKGQGFHEQYF
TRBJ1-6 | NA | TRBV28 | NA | TGTGCCAGCTTGGACAGAACCTCCTATAATTCACCCCTCCACTTT | CASLDRTSYNSPLHF
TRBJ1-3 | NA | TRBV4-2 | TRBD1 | TGTGCCAGCAGCCGCGGACAGGAACGACTGACAAACACCATATATTTT | CASSRGQERLTNTIYF
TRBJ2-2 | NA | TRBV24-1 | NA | TGTGCCACCAGATCAGGGGCCCCGGGGACCGGGGAGCTGTTTTTT | CATRSGAPGTGELFF
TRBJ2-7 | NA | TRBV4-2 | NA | TGTGCCAGCAGCCAAGATCCGGGATCCTACGAGCAGTACTTC | CASSQDPGSYEQYF
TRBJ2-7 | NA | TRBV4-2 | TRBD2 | TGTGCCAGCAGCCAGGGGACTAGCGGTTACGAGCAGTACTTC | CASSQGTSGYEQYF
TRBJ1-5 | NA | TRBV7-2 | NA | TGTGCCAGCAGCTTAGTCGAGGATCAGCCCCAGCATTTT | CASSLVEDQPQHF
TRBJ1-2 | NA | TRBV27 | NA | TGTGCCAGCAGTTTTATGACCTCGGGTCACTATGGCTACACCTTC | CASSFMTSGHYGYTF
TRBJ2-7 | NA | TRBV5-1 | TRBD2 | TGCGCCAGCAGCTTGGGGCGGGGGGGAGCGGCCTACGAGCAGTACTTC | CASSLGRGGAAYEQYF
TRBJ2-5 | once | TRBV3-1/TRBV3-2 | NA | TGTGCCAGCACCCTCGGGGGTATCGGAGAGACCCAGTACTTC | CASTLGGIGETQYF
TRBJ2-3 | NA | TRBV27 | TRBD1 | TGTGCCAGCAGCTTGAGGGACAGGGGTTATCCAGATACGCAGTATTTT | CASSLRDRGYPDTQYF
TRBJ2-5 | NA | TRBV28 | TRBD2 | TGTGCCAGCTGTGGCGGGGGGGCCAACTGGGAGACCCAGTACTTC | CASCGGGANWETQYF
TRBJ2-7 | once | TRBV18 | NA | TGTGCCAGCTCACCACCGTCCCAGGGCCGCTACGAGCAGTACTTC | CASSPPSQGRYEQYF
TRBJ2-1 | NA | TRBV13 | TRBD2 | TGTGCCAGCAGCGCGGGACTAGCGGGTGAGCAGTTCTTC | CASSAGLAGEQFF
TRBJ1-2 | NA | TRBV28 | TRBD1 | TGTGCCAGCAGGAAGACAGGGTTGGATGGCTACACCTTC | CASRKTGLDGYTF
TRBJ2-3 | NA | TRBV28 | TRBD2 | TGTGCCAGCAGTTTAAGATTAGCGGGGGGCTCGGATACGCAGTATTTT | CASSLRLAGGSDTQYF
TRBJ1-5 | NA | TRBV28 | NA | TGTGCCAGCAGTACTAAGAGGCCCCAGCATTTT | CASSTKRPQHF
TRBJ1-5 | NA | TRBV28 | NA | TGTGCCAGCAGTTCCGCCACCGGGACACTGTCCAATCAGCCCCAGCATTTT | CASSSATGTLSNQPQHF
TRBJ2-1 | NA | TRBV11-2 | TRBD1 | TGTGCCAGCAGCCCTCGGACAGGGAGCTTACAGAATGAGCAGTTCTTC | CASSPRTGSLQNEQFF